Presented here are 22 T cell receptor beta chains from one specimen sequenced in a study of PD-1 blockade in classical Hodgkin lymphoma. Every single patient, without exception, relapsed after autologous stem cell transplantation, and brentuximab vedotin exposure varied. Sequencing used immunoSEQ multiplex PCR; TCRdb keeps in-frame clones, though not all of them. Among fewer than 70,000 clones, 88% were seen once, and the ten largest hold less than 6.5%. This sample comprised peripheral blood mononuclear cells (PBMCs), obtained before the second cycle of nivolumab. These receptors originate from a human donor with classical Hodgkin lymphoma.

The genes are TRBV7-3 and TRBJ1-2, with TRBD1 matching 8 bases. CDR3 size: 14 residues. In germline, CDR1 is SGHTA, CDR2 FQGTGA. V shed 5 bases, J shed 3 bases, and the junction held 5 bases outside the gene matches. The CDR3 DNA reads TGTGCCAGCAGCCCAACAGGGGGGGACTATGGCTACACCTTC. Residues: CASSPTGGDYGYTF.

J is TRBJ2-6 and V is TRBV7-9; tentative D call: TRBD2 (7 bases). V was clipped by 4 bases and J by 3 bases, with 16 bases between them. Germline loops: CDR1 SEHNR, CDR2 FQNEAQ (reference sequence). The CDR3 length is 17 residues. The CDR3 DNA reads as TGTGCCAGCAGCTCCCAGAGGGGGGGCTTTGGGGCCAACGTCCTGACTTTC. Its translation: CASSSQRGGFGANVLTF.

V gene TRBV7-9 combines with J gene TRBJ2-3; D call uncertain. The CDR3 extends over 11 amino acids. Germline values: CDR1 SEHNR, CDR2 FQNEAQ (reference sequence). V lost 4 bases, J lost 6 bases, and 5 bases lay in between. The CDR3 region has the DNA TGTGCCAGCAGCTGGGGTGATACGCAGTATTTT. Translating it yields CASSWGDTQYF.

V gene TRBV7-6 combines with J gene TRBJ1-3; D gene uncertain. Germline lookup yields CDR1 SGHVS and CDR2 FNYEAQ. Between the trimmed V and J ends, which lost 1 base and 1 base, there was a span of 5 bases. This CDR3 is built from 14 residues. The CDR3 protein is CASSLVQSGNTIYF. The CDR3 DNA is TGTGCCAGCAGCTTAGTACAGTCTGGAAACACCATATATTTT.

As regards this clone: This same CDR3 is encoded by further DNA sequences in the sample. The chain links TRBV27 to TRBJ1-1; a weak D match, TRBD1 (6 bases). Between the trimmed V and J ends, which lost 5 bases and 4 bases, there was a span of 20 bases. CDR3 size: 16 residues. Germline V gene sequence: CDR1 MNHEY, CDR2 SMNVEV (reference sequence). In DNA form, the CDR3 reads TGTGCCAGCAGTCCTCGGACAGCTACACTGGGCACTGAAGCTTTCTTT. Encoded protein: CASSPRTATLGTEAFF.

The CDR3 bases are TGTGCCCTAAGCCCTAGAGTGGGGGGCGGAGCGGGTGAAGCTTTCTTT. Its protein is CALSPRVGGGAGEAFF. The chain links TRBV7-9 to TRBJ1-1; TRBD1 is a possible D gene (6 bases). The V gene lost 11 bases and the J gene lost 7 bases, with 29 bases spanning the gap. CDR1 and CDR2 from the germline V gene are SEHNR and FQNEAQ (reference sequence). The CDR3 spans 16 residues.

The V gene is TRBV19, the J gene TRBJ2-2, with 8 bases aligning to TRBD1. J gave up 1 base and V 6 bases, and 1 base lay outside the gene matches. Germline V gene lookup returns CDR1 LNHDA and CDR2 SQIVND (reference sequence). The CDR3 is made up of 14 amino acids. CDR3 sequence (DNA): TGTGCCAGTAGGGGGACAGGGAACACCGGGGAGCTGTTTTTT. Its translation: CASRGTGNTGELFF. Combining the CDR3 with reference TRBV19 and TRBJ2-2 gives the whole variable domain DGGITQSPKYLFRKEGQNVTLSCEQNLNHDAMYWYRQDPGQGLRLIYYSQIVNDFQKGDIAEGYSVSREKKESFPLTVTSAQKNPTAFYLCASRGTGNTGELFFGEGSRLTVL.

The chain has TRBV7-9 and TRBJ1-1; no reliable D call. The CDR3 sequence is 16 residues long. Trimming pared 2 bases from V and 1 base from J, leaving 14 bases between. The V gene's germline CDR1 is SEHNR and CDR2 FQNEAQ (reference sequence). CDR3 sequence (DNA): TGTGCCAGCAGCTTAATGCTCCAAAGAGGGAACACTGAAGCTTTCTTT. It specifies CASSLMLQRGNTEAFF.

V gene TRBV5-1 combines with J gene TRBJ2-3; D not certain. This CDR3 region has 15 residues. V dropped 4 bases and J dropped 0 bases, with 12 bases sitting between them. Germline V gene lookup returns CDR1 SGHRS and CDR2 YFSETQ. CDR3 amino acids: CASSRNRDSTDTQYF. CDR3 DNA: TGCGCCAGCAGCCGTAACAGAGATAGCACAGATACGCAGTATTTT.

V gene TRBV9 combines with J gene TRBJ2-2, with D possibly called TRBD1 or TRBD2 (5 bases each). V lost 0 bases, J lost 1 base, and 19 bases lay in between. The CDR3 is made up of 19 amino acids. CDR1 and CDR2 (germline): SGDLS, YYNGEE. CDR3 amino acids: CASSVVVGMGPKNTGELFF. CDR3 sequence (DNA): TGTGCCAGCAGCGTAGTAGTAGGGATGGGACCCAAGAACACCGGGGAGCTGTTTTTT. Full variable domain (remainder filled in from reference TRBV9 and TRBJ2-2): DSGVTQTPKHLITATGQRVTLRCSPRSGDLSVYWYQQSLDQGLQFLIQYYNGEERAKGNILERFSAQQFPDLHSELNLSSLELGDSALYFCASSVVVGMGPKNTGELFFGEGSRLTVL.

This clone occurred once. Here the CDR3 reads CASSSRQGILLGGYTF. CDR3 sequence (DNA): TGTGCCAGCAGCTCCAGACAGGGGATCCTACTGGGCGGCTACACCTTC. This chain connects TRBV13 to TRBJ1-2; the match to TRBD1 covers 8 bases. The J segment lost 8 bases and the V segment lost 4 bases, leaving 15 bases of the junction unmatched. The germline gives CDR1 PRHDT, CDR2 FYEKMQ (reference sequence). The CDR3 is made up of 16 amino acids.

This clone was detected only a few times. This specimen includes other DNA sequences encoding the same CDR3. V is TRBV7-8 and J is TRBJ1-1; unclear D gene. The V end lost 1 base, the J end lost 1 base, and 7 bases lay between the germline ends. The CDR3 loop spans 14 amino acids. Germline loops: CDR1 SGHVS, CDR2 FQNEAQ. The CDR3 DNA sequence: TGTGCCAGCAGCTTAGTTTCAGGGAACACTGAAGCTTTCTTT. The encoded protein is CASSLVSGNTEAFF.

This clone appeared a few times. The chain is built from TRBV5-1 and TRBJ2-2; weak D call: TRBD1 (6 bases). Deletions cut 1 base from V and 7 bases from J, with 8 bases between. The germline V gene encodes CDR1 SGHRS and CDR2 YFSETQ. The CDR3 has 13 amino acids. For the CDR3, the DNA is TGCGCCAGCAGCTTGAACAGGGTCGGGGAGCTGTTTTTT. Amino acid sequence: CASSLNRVGELFF. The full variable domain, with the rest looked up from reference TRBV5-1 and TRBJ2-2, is KAGVTQTPRYLIKTRGQQVTLSCSPISGHRSVSWYQQTPGQGLQFLFEYFSETQRNKGNFPGRFSGRQFSNSRSEMNVSTLELGDSALYLCASSLNRVGELFFGEGSRLTVL.

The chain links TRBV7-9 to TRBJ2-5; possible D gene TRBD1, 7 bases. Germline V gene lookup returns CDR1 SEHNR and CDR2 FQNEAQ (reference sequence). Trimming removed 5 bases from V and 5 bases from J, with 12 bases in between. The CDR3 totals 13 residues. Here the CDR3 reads CASSKAGGETQYF. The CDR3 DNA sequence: TGTGCCAGCAGCAAAGCAGGGGGGGAGACCCAGTACTTC.

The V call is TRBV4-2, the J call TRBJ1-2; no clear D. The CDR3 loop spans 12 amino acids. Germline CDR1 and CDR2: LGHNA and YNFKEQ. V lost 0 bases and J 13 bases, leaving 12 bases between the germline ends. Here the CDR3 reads CASSQDSSASTF. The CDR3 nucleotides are TGTGCCAGCAGCCAAGATTCGTCCGCCAGCACCTTC.

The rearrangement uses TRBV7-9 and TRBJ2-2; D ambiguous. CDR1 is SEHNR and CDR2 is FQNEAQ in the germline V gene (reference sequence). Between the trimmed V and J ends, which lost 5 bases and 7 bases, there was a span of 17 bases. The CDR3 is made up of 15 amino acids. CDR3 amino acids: CASSPPRARGGELFF. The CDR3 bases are TGTGCCAGCAGCCCCCCCCGAGCTCGAGGCGGGGAGCTGTTTTTT.

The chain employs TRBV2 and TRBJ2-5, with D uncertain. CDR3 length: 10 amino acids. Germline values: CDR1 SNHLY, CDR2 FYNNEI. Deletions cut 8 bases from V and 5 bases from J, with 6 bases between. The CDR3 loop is CASYKETQYF. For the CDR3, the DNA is TGTGCCAGCTACAAGGAGACCCAGTACTTC. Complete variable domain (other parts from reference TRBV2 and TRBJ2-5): EPEVTQTPSHQVTQMGQEVILRCVPISNHLYFYWYRQILGQKVEFLVSFYNNEISEKSEIFDDQFSVERPDGSNFTLKIRSTKLEDSAMYFCASYKETQYFGPGTRLLVL.

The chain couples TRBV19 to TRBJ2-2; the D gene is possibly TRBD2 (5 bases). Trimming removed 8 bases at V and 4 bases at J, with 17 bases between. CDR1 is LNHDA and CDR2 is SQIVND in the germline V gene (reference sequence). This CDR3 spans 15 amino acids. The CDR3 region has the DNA TGTGCCAGTCAAGCTCTGGGAGATACCACCGGGGAGCTGTTTTTT. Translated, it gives CASQALGDTTGELFF.

Here the CDR3 DNA reads TGCGCCAGCAGACTGGGGGTAGGGGAGGTTTCACCCCTCCACTTT. The encoded protein is CASRLGVGEVSPLHF. The chain has TRBV5-1 and TRBJ1-6, with D perhaps TRBD1 (5 bases). Trimming cost V 5 bases and J 9 bases, with 18 bases left between them. Per the germline V gene, CDR1 is SGHRS and CDR2 is YFSETQ. The CDR3 is made up of 15 amino acids.

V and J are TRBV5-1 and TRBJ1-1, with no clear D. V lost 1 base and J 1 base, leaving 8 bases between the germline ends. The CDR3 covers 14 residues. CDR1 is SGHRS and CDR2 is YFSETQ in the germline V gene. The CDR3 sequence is CASSLLQQNTEAFF. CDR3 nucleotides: TGCGCCAGCAGCTTGTTACAGCAGAACACTGAAGCTTTCTTT.

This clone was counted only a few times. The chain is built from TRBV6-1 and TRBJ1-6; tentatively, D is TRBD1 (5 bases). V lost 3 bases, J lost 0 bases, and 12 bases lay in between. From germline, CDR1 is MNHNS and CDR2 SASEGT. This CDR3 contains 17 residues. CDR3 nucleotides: TGTGCCAGCAGTGAGTGGGGCAGGAGCTCCTATAATTCACCCCTCCACTTT. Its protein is CASSEWGRSSYNSPLHF.

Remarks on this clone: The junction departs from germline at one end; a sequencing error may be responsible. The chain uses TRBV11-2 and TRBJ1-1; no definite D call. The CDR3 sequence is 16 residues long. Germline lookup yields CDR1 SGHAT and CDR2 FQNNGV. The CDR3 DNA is TGTGCCAGCAGCCTAGATTCGGGGTTAATGAACACTGAAGCTTTCTTT. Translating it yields CASSLDSGLMNTEAFF.